This entry is about one TCR beta chain. Its antigen is unknown. This CDR3 is 16 amino acids long. Per germline, CDR1 MGHRA and CDR2 YSYEKL. Deletions cut 0 bases from V and 4 bases from J, with 15 bases between. This sample stems from a study of graft-versus-host responses after intestinal transplantation. On the study more broadly: Each recipient received a multivisceral, liver-intestinal, or isolated intestinal graft. The whole recipient group had anti-thymocyte globulin induction followed by tacrolimus and steroids for about three years.

The method was immunoSEQ multiplex PCR; TCRdb's version includes in-frame clones alone and lacks a portion of them. The repertoire holds fewer than 110,000 clones, with roughly 93% as singletons. Source: unstimulated CD8+ T cells sorted from spleen or lymph node cells, taken before intestinal transplant. The receptor was isolated from a human donor who received an intestinal transplant. The chain joins TRBV4-1 to TRBJ2-5; maybe TRBD2 (6 bases). The CDR3 DNA is TGCGCCAGCAGCCAAGATGGCACTAGCCCGGGAGAGACCCAGTACTTC. As protein: CASSQDGTSPGETQYF.